This T cell receptor beta chain appears in the sequencing data of a study of cytomegalovirus exposure and HLA in healthy donors. In the study overall: Sequencing of about 179 million T cells in an earlier analysis found some 100 million unique TCR beta sequences. Study-wide results and caveats: Highly shared sequence variants in one cluster were likely a sequencing artifact.

The PCR had 60 Vbeta and 13 Jbeta primers. This table comes from immunoSEQ multiplex PCR, and its TCRdb copy is limited to in-frame clones, with some not included. The sample includes about 50,000 clones. This cohort consisted of healthy bone marrow donors. Donors showed nominal health when sampled, although they likely had unrecorded immune exposures. Details on this clone: Its antigen remains unidentified.

The CDR3 consists of 11 residues. Germline CDR1 is KGHSH and CDR2 is LQKENI. The V end lost 5 bases, the J end lost 8 bases, and 9 bases lay between the germline ends. Input material: PBMCs. The rearrangement links TRBV18 to TRBJ1-2; a weak D match, TRBD1 (5 bases). The clonotype originates from a woman aged 40 to 50 in good health and CMV-seronegative. The CDR3 here is CASSEGEGYTF. DNA for the CDR3: TGTGCCAGCTCAGAAGGGGAAGGCTACACCTTC.